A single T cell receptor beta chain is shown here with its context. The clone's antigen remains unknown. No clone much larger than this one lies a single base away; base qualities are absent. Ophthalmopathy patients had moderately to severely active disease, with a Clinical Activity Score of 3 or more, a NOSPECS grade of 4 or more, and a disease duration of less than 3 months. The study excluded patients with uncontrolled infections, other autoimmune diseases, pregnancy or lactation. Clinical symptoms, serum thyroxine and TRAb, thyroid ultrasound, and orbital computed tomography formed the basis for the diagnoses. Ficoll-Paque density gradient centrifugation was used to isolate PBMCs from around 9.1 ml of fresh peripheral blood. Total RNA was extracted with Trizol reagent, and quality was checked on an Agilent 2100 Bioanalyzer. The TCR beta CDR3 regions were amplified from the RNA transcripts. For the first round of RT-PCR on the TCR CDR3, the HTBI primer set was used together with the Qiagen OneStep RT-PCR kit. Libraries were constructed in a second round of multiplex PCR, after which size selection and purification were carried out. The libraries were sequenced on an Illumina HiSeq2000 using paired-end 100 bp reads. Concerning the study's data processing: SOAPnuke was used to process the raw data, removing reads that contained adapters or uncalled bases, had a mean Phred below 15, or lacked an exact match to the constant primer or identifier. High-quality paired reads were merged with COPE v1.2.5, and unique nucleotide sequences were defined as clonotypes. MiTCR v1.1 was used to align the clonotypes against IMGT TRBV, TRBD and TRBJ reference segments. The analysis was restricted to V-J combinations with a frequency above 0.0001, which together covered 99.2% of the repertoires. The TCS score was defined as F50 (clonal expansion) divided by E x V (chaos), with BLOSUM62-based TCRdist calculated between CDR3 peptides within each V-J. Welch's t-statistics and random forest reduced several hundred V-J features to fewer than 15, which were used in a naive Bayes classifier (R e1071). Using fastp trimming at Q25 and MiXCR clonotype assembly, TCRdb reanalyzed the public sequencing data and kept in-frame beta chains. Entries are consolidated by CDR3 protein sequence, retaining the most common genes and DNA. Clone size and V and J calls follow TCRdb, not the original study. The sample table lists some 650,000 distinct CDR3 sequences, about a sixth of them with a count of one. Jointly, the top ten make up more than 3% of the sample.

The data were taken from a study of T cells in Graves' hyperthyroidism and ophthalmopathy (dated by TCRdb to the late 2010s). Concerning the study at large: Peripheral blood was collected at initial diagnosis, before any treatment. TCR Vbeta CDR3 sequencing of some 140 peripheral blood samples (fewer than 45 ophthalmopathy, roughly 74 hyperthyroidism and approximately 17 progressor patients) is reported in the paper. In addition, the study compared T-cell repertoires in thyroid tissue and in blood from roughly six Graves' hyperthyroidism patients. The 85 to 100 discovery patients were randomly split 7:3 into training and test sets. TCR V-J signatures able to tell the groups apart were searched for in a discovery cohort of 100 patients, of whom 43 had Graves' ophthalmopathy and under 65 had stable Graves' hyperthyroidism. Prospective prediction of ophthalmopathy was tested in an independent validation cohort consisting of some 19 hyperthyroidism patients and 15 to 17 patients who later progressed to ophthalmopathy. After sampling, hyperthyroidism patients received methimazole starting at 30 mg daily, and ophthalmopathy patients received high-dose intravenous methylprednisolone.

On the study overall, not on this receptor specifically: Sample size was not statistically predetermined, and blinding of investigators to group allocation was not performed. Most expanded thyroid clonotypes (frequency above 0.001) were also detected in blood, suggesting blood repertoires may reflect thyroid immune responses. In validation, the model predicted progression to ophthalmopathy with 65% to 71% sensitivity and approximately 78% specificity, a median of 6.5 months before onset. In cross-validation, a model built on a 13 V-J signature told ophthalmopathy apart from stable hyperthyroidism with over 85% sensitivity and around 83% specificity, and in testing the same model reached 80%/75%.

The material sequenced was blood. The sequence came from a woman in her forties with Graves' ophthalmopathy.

The bases are TGTGCCAGCAGCCAAACCGGGACAGGGTTTGAAAAACTGTTTTTT. This codes for CASSQTGTGFEKLFF. The chain joins TRBV28 to TRBJ1-4; the junction holds 9 bases that match TRBD1. CDR1 and CDR2 (MDHEN, SYDVKM) derive from the germline V gene. Including the terminal cysteine and phenylalanine, the CDR3 comprises 15 residues. Solely the CDR3 DNA is kept, with 45 bases framed from the first base. V is pruned by 6 bases and J by 7 bases, leaving 9 bases of the junction without a gene match. The full variable domain, completed from the reference TRBV28 and TRBJ1-4 proteins outside the CDR3, reads DVKVTQSSRYLVKRTGEKVFLECVQDMDHENMFWYRQDPGLGLRLIYFSYDVKMKEKGDIPEGYSVSREKKERFSLILESASTNQTSMYLCASSQTGTGFEKLFFGSGTQLSVL.